Described below is a single T cell receptor beta chain sequence and its context. This record comes from a study of blood T cell repertoires in COVID-19. Study-wide context: PBMCs, B-cell-depleted T cells, or T cells provided the cDNA or gDNA that made up the material.

Germline V CDR1 and CDR2: SGHNT, YENEEA. The CDR3 is 17 amino acids. With 2 bases clipped from V and 0 bases from J, the junction kept 10 bases outside the gene matches. In the original processing: For nucleated cells, counts were estimated from reference gene primer amplification. Measured with immunoSEQ multiplex PCR; TCRdb has only the in-frame clones, and not every one. D and trimming come from the DNA, and the V and J calls and clone size come from that table. The data show roughly 210,000 clones, 80% to 85% seen once. The rearrangement links TRBV11-3 to TRBJ2-7; 7 bases map to TRBD2. This sequence originates from a woman aged 80 or older with COVID-19, enrolled during active disease. Sequencing input: peripheral blood. The CDR3 DNA reads TGTGCCAGCAGCTTATTGGCGACGGGGGGAACCTCCTACGAGCAGTACTTC. Amino acid sequence: CASSLLATGGTSYEQYF.